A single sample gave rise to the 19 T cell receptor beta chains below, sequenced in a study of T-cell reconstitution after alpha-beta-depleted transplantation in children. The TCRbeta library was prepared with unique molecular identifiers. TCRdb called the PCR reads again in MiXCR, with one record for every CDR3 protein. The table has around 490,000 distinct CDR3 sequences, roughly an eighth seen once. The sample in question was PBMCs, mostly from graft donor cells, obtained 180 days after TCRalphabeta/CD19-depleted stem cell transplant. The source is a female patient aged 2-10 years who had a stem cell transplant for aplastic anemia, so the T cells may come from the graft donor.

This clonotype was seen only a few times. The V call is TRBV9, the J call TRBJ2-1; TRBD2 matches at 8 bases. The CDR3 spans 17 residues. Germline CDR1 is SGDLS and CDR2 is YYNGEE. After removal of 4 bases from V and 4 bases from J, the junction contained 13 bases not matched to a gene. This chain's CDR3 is CASSPSPAGVYYNEQFF. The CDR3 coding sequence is TGTGCCAGCAGCCCCAGTCCAGCGGGAGTATATTACAATGAGCAGTTCTTC. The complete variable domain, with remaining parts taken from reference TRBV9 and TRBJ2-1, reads DSGVTQTPKHLITATGQRVTLRCSPRSGDLSVYWYQQSLDQGLQFLIQYYNGEERAKGNILERFSAQQFPDLHSELNLSSLELGDSALYFCASSPSPAGVYYNEQFFGPGTRLTVL.

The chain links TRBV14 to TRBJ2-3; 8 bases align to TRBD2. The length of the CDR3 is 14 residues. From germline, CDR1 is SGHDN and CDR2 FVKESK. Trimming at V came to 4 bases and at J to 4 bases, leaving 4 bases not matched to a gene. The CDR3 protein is CASSPAGVADTQYF. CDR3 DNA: TGTGCCAGCAGCCCAGCGGGAGTGGCAGATACGCAGTATTTT.

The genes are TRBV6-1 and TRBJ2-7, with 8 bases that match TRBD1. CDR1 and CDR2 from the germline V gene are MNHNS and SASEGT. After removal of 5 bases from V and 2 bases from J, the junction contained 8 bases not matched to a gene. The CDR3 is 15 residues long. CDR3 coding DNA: TGTGCCAGCAGTCGGACAGGGTGGCCAACCTACGAGCAGTACTTC. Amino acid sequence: CASSRTGWPTYEQYF.

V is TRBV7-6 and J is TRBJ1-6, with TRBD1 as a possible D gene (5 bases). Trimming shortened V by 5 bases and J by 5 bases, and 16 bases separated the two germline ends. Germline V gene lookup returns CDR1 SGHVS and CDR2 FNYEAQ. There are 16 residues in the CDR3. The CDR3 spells CASSVGTTFDNSPLHF. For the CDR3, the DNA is TGTGCCAGCAGCGTCGGGACTACCTTCGATAATTCACCCCTCCACTTT.

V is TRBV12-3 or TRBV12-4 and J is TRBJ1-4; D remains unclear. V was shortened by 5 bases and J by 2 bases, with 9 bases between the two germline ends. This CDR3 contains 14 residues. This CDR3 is CASSTSATNEKLFF. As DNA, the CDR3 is TGTGCCAGCAGTACCTCAGCCACTAATGAAAAACTGTTTTTT.

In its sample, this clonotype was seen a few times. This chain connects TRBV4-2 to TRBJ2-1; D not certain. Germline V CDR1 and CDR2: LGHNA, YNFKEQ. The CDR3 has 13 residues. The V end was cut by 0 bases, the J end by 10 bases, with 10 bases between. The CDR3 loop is CASSQDSAWEQFF. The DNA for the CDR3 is TGTGCCAGCAGCCAAGATTCGGCCTGGGAGCAGTTCTTC.

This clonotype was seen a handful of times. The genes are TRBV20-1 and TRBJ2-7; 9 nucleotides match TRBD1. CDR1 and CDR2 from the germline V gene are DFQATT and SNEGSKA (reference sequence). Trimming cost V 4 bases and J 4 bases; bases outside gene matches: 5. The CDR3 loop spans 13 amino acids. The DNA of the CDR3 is TGCAGTGCTATAAAGGGACAGGGTTACGAGCAGTACGTC. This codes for CSAIKGQGYEQYV.

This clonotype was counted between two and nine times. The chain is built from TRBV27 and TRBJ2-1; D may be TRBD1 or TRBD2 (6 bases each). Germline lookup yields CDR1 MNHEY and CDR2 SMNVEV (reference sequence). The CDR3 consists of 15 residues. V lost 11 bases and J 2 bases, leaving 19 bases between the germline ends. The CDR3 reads CASEGGAFPYNEQFF. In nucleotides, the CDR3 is TGTGCCTCCGAGGGGGGAGCCTTCCCCTACAATGAGCAGTTCTTC.

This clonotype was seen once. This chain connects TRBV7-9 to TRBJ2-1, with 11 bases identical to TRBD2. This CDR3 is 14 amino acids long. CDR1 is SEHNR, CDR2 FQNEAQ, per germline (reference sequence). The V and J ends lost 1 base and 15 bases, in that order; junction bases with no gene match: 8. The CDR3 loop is CASSLGLAGTGGFF. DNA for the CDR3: TGTGCCAGCAGCTTAGGACTAGCGGGAACCGGTGGGTTCTTC.

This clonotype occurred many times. CDR3 in DNA: TGTGCCAGCAGTAGTGGCCTAGCGGGGCAAGAGACCCAGTACTTC. It encodes CASSSGLAGQETQYF. The V gene is TRBV6-1, the J gene TRBJ2-5; 9 bases are a match to TRBD2. In germline, CDR1 is MNHNS, CDR2 SASEGT. The V gene end was trimmed by 5 bases and the J gene end by 2 bases; junction bases not matched to a gene: 6. CDR3 length: 15 residues.

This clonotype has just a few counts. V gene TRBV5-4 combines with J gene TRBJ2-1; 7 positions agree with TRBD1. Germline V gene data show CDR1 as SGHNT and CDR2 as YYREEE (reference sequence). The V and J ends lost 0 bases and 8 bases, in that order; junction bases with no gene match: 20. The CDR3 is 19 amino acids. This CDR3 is CASSLGEFLDRRLGDEQFF. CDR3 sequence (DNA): TGTGCCAGCAGCTTGGGTGAGTTTCTGGACAGGCGTCTGGGGGATGAGCAGTTCTTC.

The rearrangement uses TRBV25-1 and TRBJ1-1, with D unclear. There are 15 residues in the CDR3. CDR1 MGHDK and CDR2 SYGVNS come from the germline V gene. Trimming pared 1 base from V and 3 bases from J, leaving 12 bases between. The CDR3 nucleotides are TGTGCCAGCAGTGAATGGACGACCATCCACACTGAAGCTTTCTTT. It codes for CASSEWTTIHTEAFF.

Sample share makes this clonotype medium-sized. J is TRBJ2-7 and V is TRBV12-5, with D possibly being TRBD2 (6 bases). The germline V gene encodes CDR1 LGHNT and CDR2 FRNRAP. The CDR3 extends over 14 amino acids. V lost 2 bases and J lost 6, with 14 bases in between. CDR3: CASGLTDRRGEQYV. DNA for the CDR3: TGTGCTAGTGGTTTGACGGACCGGCGGGGCGAGCAGTACGTC.

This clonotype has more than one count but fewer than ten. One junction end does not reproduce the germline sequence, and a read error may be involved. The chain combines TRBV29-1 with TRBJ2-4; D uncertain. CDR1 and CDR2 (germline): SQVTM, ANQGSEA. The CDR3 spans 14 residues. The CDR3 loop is CSVEDFGAKNSQYF. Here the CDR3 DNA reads TGCAGCGTTGAAGATTTTGGAGCCAAAAACAGTCAGTACTTC.

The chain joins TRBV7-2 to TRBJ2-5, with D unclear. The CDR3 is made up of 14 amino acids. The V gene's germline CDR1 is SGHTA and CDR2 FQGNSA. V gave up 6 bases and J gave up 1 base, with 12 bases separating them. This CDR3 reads CASRPSWSQETQYF. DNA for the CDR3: TGTGCCAGCAGGCCCTCCTGGAGCCAAGAGACCCAGTACTTC. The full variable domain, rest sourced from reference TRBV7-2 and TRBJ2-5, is GAGVSQSPSNKVTEKGKDVELRCDPISGHTALYWYRQSLGQGLEFLIYFQGNSAPDKSGLPSDRFSAERTGGSVSTLTIQRTQQEDSAVYLCASRPSWSQETQYFGPGTRLLVL.

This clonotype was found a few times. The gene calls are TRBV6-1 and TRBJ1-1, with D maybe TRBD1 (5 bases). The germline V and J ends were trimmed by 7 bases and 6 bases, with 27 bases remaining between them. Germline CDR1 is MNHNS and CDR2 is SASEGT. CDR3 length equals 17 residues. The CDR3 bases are TGTGCCAGCAAGAGGGGTTTTGCGATGGGAGAGGAACCTGAAGCTTTCTTT. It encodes CASKRGFAMGEEPEAFF.

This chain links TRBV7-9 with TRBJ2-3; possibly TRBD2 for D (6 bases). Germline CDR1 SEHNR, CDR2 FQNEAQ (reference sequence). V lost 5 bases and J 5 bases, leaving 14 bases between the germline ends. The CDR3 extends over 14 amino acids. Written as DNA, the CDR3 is TGTGCCAGCAGCCTTTTGCGGGATAAAGATACGCAGTATTTT. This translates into CASSLLRDKDTQYF.

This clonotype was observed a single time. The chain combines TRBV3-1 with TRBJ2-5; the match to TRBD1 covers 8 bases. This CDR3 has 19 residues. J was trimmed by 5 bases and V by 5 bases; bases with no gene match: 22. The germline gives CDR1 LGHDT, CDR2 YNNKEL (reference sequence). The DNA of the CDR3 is TGTGCCAGCAGCTTATCCTCGGACAGACAGGGGCTCCTTCGGGAGACCCAGTACTTC. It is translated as CASSLSSDRQGLLRETQYF.

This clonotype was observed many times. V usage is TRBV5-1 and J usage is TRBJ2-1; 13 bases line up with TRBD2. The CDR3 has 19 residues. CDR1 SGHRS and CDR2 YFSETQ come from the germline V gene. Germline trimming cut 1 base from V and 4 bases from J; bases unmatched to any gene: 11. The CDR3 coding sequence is TGCGCCAGCAGCTTGTCCGGACTAGCGGGAGCGATACTTTACAATGAGCAGTTCTTC. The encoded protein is CASSLSGLAGAILYNEQFF.